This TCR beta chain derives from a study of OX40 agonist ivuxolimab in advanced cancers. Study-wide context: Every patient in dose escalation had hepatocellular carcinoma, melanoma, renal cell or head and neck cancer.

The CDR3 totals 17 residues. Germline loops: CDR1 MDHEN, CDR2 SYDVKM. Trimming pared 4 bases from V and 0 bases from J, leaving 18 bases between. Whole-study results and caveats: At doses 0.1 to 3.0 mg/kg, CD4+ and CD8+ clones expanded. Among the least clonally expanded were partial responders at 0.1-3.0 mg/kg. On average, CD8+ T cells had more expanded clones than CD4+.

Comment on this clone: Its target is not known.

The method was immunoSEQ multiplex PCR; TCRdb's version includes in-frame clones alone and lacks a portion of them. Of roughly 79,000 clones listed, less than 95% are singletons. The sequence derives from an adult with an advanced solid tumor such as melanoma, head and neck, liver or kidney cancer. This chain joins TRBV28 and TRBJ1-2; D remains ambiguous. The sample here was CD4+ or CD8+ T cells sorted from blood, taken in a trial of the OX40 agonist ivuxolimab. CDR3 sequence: CASSSSAGDLSNYGYTF. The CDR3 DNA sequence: TGTGCCAGCAGTTCATCCGCGGGTGATCTATCTAACTATGGCTACACCTTC.